This TCR beta chain comes out of a study of early T cells in non-severe SARS-CoV-2 infection. Study-level information: Bulk RNA taken from unsorted whole blood was sequenced, leaving chains unpaired.

Unique molecular identifiers were attached to individual cDNA molecules. A single record per CDR3 protein comes from TCRdb applying MiXCR to the 5' RACE reads. The table lists some 57,000 distinct CDR3 sequences, about a tenth of them singletons. This clonotype was detected ten times or more. Its target is unknown. The study, taken as a whole, reports: Anti-spike CD8 responses were favored in VDJdb matching, and private and CD4 specificities were missed.

J was trimmed by 0 bases and V by 6 bases; bases with no gene match: 4. The CDR3 totals 14 residues. Germline CDR1 SQVTM, CDR2 ANQGSEA. The V and J genes are TRBV29-1 and TRBJ2-3; 9 nucleotides align to TRBD1. The receptor comes from an adult who was a healthcare worker with PCR-confirmed SARS-CoV-2 infection or an uninfected control (not recorded which). The sequencing input was whole blood. Here the CDR3 DNA reads TGCAGCGTCTACAGGGGGCAGAGCACAGATACGCAGTATTTT. Protein sequence: CSVYRGQSTDTQYF.